This T cell receptor beta chain was retrieved from a study of a mutant IDH1 vaccine in newly diagnosed glioma. Time point here: week 23, last vaccination. Mutant IDH1 20-mer peptide, at 300 ug, made up each vaccine dose, with topical imiquimod. Sequencing was performed with immunoSEQ multiplex PCR; in TCRdb, only in-frame clones are kept and a portion is missing. The table shows approximately 81,000 clones, with roughly 85% occurring only once. Note on this clone: Its antigen is still unknown.

CDR1 is LNHDA and CDR2 is SQIVND in the germline V gene (reference sequence). This CDR3 contains 17 residues. Trimming at V came to 2 bases and at J to 3 bases, leaving 12 bases not matched to a gene. This rearrangement joins TRBV19 to TRBJ1-1, with 7 nucleotides matching TRBD1. The TCR was taken from a man aged 25 to 45 with glioma. Some clones in this sample may be carry-over from other donors' samples. The sample was PBMCs, taken from a glioma patient whose treatment included an IDH1 peptide vaccine. CDR3 sequence reads: CASSIRRRGLWDTEAFF. CDR3 DNA sequence: TGTGCCAGTAGTATAAGGAGAAGGGGGCTCTGGGACACTGAAGCTTTCTTT.